This T cell receptor beta chain was identified during a study of T cells in Graves' hyperthyroidism and ophthalmopathy. Overall study findings and caveats: Most expanded thyroid clonotypes above 0.001 also appeared in blood.

Diagnoses rested on clinical symptoms, serum thyroxine and TRAb, thyroid ultrasound and orbital computed tomography. V dropped 3 bases and J dropped 4 bases, with 12 bases sitting between them. This CDR3 is 14 amino acids long. Amplification yielded TCR beta CDR3 regions, with RNA transcripts as the source. HTBI primers were the set used in a first-round RT-PCR of the TCR CDR3. TCRdb ran MiXCR on the multiplex PCR reads and lists one entry per CDR3 protein. Of 500,000 to 650,000 distinct CDR3 sequences in the sample, approximately 14% are singletons; the top ten hold around 13%. This clonotype showed up many times. The antigen is undetermined.

The TCR originated in a woman aged 50 to 60 with Graves' ophthalmopathy. V usage is TRBV12-3 or TRBV12-4 and J usage is TRBJ1-2; D is perhaps TRBD1 (5 bases). The sequencing input was blood. Here the CDR3 DNA reads TGTGCCAGCAGTTTCTGGGGCTTAGGCTATGGCTACACCTTC. Protein: CASSFWGLGYGYTF.